Shown below are 3 T cell receptor beta chains from a single sample sequenced in a study of cytomegalovirus exposure and HLA in healthy donors. The study ran its PCR with 60 Vbeta and 13 Jbeta primers. Libraries were prepared by immunoSEQ multiplex PCR; TCRdb keeps only in-frame clonotypes and omits some of them. This repertoire shows around 150,000 clones, around three quarters found once; its top ten account for about 6.8%. The sequenced material came from PBMCs. These receptors were collected from a middle-aged man in good health and CMV-seropositive.

Notes on this clone: One end of the junction varies from germline; a read error may be responsible. The V and J genes are TRBV15 and TRBJ2-3, with 7 bases matching TRBD2. Looked up from germline, CDR1 is LNHNV and CDR2 is YYDKDF (reference sequence). The CDR3 spans 13 residues. CDR3 sequence: CATSRDREDRQYF. The CDR3 coding sequence is TGTGCCACCAGCAGAGATCGGGAGGATAGGCAGTATTTT.

This clone was seen more than once but under ten times. Written as DNA, the CDR3 is TGCGCCAGCAGCCGAGACCCTGCTGGCAGGGGAAATTCACCCCTCCACTTT. It is translated as CASSRDPAGRGNSPLHF. V usage is TRBV4-1 and J usage is TRBJ1-6; D might be TRBD1 (6 bases). This CDR3 comprises 17 residues. The germline CDR1 and CDR2 sequences are MGHRA and YSYEKL. V lost 4 bases to trimming and J lost 7 bases, with 20 bases between them.

This clone showed up just a few times. The chain employs TRBV5-1 and TRBJ1-1; no definite D call. This CDR3 has 13 amino acids. CDR1 SGHRS and CDR2 YFSETQ come from the germline V gene. The germline V and J ends were trimmed by 0 bases and 4 bases, with 7 bases remaining between them. The CDR3 DNA reads as TGCGCCAGCAGCTTGGGAGGGAGCACTGAAGCTTTCTTT. Translated, it gives CASSLGGSTEAFF.